This TCR beta chain was recovered during a study of CD8+CD57+ T cells in acquired aplastic anemia. Study information: The average for DNA from sorted CD4+ and CD8+ cells was around 3.4 ug. There were about 10.8 million reads, on average, for CD4+ cells from healthy donors. Study observations and caveats: Almost 30 CD8+ CDR3 sequences occurred in both the patients and the controls. Patients were compared with controls for CD8+ Simpson's diversity, and no significant difference emerged.

Investigators profiled TCR beta VDJ and CDR3 from genomic DNA template. TCRdb redid the calling of the reads with MiXCR, one entry per CDR3 protein. Among a few hundred thousand distinct CDR3 sequences listed, roughly 57% were seen once. The CDR3 loop spans 15 amino acids. V shed 0 bases and J shed 7 bases, with 13 bases lying between them. In germline, CDR1 is LNHDA, CDR2 SQIVND (reference sequence). For this clonotype: What it binds is not known.

This chain uses TRBV19 with TRBJ2-1; D is uncertain. The source material was sorted CD4+, CD8+, or CD8+CD57+ T cells (not recorded which) from PBMCs. The source is a human donor in good health. The CDR3 sequence: CASSIDLGRTNEQFF. The CDR3 DNA sequence: TGTGCCAGTAGTATAGATCTTGGCAGGACGAATGAGCAGTTCTTC. The full variable domain, with the rest looked up from reference TRBV19 and TRBJ2-1, is DGGITQSPKYLFRKEGQNVTLSCEQNLNHDAMYWYRQDPGQGLRLIYYSQIVNDFQKGDIAEGYSVSREKKESFPLTVTSAQKNPTAFYLCASSIDLGRTNEQFFGPGTRLTVL.